These 28 T cell receptor beta chains originate from one sample sequenced in a study of Graves' ophthalmopathy and Graves' hyperthyroidism. Using RNA transcripts, the TCR beta CDR3 regions were amplified. Second-round multiplex PCR came after first-round RT-PCR with HTBI primers. TCRdb re-analysed the multiplex PCR reads in MiXCR, keeping a single row per CDR3 protein. Of roughly 600,000 distinct CDR3 sequences detected, about 35% appear once; the ten largest clones hold around 4%. The material sequenced was peripheral blood or thyroid tissue (not recorded which). These receptors all come from an adult man with Graves' hyperthyroidism.

This clonotype was detected many times. The V call is TRBV7-9, the J call TRBJ2-5; D gene unclear. The CDR3 covers 14 residues. The V and J ends lost 1 base and 0 bases respectively, with 6 bases between them. CDR1 is SEHNR, CDR2 FQNEAQ, per germline (reference sequence). The CDR3 loop reads CASSLGAYQETQYF. The CDR3 DNA reads as TGTGCCAGCAGCTTAGGGGCCTACCAAGAGACCCAGTACTTC.

This clonotype was detected only a few times. V is TRBV3-1 and J is TRBJ2-5; TRBD2 agrees at 11 bases. CDR1 is LGHDT, CDR2 YNNKEL, per germline (reference sequence). V gave up 0 bases and J gave up 4 bases; unmatched junction bases: 4. The CDR3 extends over 16 amino acids. CDR3 in amino acids: CASSQDLAGGSETQYF. Written as DNA, the CDR3 is TGTGCCAGCAGCCAAGATCTAGCGGGAGGATCAGAGACCCAGTACTTC.

This clonotype was counted ten times or more. CDR3 sequence: CASSRTGPDYEQYF. In nucleotides, the CDR3 is TGTGCCAGCAGCCGGACAGGACCCGACTACGAGCAGTACTTC. This chain joins TRBV7-9 and TRBJ2-7; 7 bases match TRBD1. Germline V gene sequence: CDR1 SEHNR, CDR2 FQNEAQ (reference sequence). This CDR3 region has 14 residues. The V gene end was trimmed by 5 bases and the J gene end by 3 bases; junction bases not matched to a gene: 7.

This clonotype appeared many times. The rearrangement uses TRBV5-6 and TRBJ1-4, with a weak D call TRBD1 (5 bases). CDR3 length: 14 residues. V lost 2 bases to trimming and J lost 5 bases, with 10 bases between them. The germline gives CDR1 SGHDT, CDR2 YYEEEE. CDR3 DNA: TGTGCCAGCAGCTTAACAGGACGAAATGAAAAACTGTTTTTT. Translating gives CASSLTGRNEKLFF.

This chain uses TRBV7-6 with TRBJ1-5; D remains ambiguous. CDR1 is SGHVS and CDR2 is FNYEAQ in the germline V gene. V lost 0 bases and J lost 3, with 9 bases in between. The CDR3 contains 15 residues. The CDR3 is CASSLAGGFNQPQHF. The CDR3 region has the DNA TGTGCCAGCAGCTTAGCGGGCGGTTTCAATCAGCCCCAGCATTTT.

This chain joins TRBV25-1 and TRBJ1-2; possibly TRBD1 for D (5 bases). This CDR3 spans 16 amino acids. Germline V CDR1 and CDR2: MGHDK, SYGVNS. V lost 8 bases and J 4 bases, leaving 23 bases between the germline ends. The CDR3 DNA sequence: TGTGCCAGCCGAAGGATAGGGGCGTCGGTCGCCTATGGCTACACCTTC. This sequence encodes CASRRIGASVAYGYTF.

This clonotype has only a few counts. The chain recombines TRBV7-2 with TRBJ1-4; a possible D gene is TRBD1 (6 bases). Germline CDR1 and CDR2: SGHTA and FQGNSA. This CDR3 region has 18 residues. V shed 7 bases and J shed 0 bases, with 21 bases lying between them. CDR3 DNA: TGTGCCAGCACCCCCAGGGACCCGGGACACGCAACTAATGAAAAACTGTTTTTT. Its translation: CASTPRDPGHATNEKLFF.

This clonotype has only one observation. J is TRBJ2-7 and V is TRBV10-3; weak D call: TRBD1 (6 bases). The CDR3 consists of 12 residues. Per the germline V gene, CDR1 is ENHRY and CDR2 is SYGVKD. Trimming removed 6 bases from V and 4 bases from J, with 10 bases in between. The CDR3 coding sequence is TGTGCCATCAGAGCAGGGGATTACGAGCAGTACTTC. Residues: CAIRAGDYEQYF.

This chain uses TRBV2 with TRBJ2-3, with a tentative D call TRBD2 (7 bases). V shed 6 bases and J shed 1 base, with 17 bases lying between them. CDR3 length: 16 residues. In germline, CDR1 is SNHLY, CDR2 FYNNEI. In DNA form, the CDR3 reads TGTGCCAGCAGGGTTCTCGGGGGGCCCCGCACAGATACGCAGTATTTT. This sequence encodes CASRVLGGPRTDTQYF.

This clonotype occurred once. Relative to the germline gene, one junction end is altered; a read error may explain this. The CDR3 loop is CASSSPQVRGHTGELFF. CDR3 coding DNA: TGCGCCAGCAGCTCCCCTCAAGTGCGGGGTCACACCGGGGAGCTGTTTTTT. The chain combines TRBV7-9 with TRBJ2-2, with a possible D match to TRBD2 (6 bases). The CDR3 has 17 residues. CDR1 is SEHNR, CDR2 FQNEAQ, per germline (reference sequence).

The genes are TRBV3-1 and TRBJ2-2; D is unresolved. Trimming stripped 5 bases from V and 4 bases from J, with 8 bases between. This CDR3 is 13 amino acids long. CDR1 is LGHDT and CDR2 is YNNKEL in the germline V gene (reference sequence). CDR3 amino acids: CASSTDPTGELFF. The CDR3 DNA reads TGTGCCAGCAGCACAGACCCCACCGGGGAGCTGTTTTTT.

This clonotype was seen at least ten times. The V call is TRBV6-5, the J call TRBJ2-7, with TRBD1 matching 11 bases. The CDR3 sequence is 15 residues long. The germline CDR1 and CDR2 sequences are MNHEY and SVGAGI. V lost 5 bases, J lost 2 bases, and 5 bases stayed unmatched. CDR3 nucleotide sequence: TGTGCCAGCAGTCCCGGGACAGGGGGTGCCTACGAGCAGTACTTC. It specifies CASSPGTGGAYEQYF.

This clonotype was picked up many times. The chain has TRBV11-2 and TRBJ1-1; tentatively, D is TRBD1 (5 bases). Germline CDR1 is SGHAT and CDR2 is FQNNGV. The V gene lost 4 bases and the J gene lost 6 bases, with 12 bases spanning the gap. This CDR3 is 13 amino acids long. CDR3 sequence: CASSSQGMAEAFF. The DNA of the CDR3 is TGTGCCAGCAGCTCCCAGGGTATGGCTGAAGCTTTCTTT.

This clonotype was counted a few times. This chain connects TRBV6-6 to TRBJ1-2, with a weak D call TRBD1 (5 bases). The CDR3 totals 16 residues. From germline, CDR1 is MNHNY and CDR2 SVGAGI (reference sequence). V was clipped by 2 bases and J by 4 bases, with 17 bases between them. The DNA of the CDR3 is TGTGCCAGCAGTTACGGGCAGGGACCCCTTGGCTATGGCTACACCTTC. Translating gives CASSYGQGPLGYGYTF.

The V call is TRBV5-5, the J call TRBJ1-2; TRBD1 might be the D (6 bases). Deletions cut 5 bases from V and 7 bases from J, with 15 bases between. CDR1 SGHKS and CDR2 YYEKEE come from the germline V gene (reference sequence). This CDR3 is built from 13 residues. The CDR3 reads CASRHTGSGGYTF. The CDR3 nucleotides are TGTGCCAGCAGACATACAGGGTCGGGTGGCTACACCTTC.

This clonotype appeared many times. The CDR3 nucleotides read TGCGCCAGCAGCGGAGCGGGAGTACCATACGAGCAGTACTTC. Protein product: CASSGAGVPYEQYF. The chain is built from TRBV5-1 and TRBJ2-7; TRBD2 aligns across 8 bases. Unmatched junction bases numbered 7, after V lost 4 bases and J lost 4 bases. The CDR3 contains 14 residues. The germline V gene has CDR1 SGHRS and CDR2 YFSETQ.

The chain employs TRBV18 and TRBJ1-6; 10 bases match TRBD1. The CDR3 consists of 16 residues. Trimming at V came to 3 bases and at J to 9 bases, leaving 8 bases not matched to a gene. Germline lookup yields CDR1 KGHSH and CDR2 LQKENI. The CDR3 nucleotides read TGTGCCAGCTCACCCGCGACAGGGGGCAAGAGTTCACCCCTCCACTTT. It specifies CASSPATGGKSSPLHF. The full variable domain, completed using reference TRBV18 and TRBJ1-6, is NAGVMQNPRHLVRRRGQEARLRCSPMKGHSHVYWYRQLPEEGLKFMVYLQKENIIDESGMPKERFSAEFPKEGPSILRIQQVVRGDSAAYFCASSPATGGKSSPLHFGNGTRLTVT.

V gene TRBV20-1 combines with J gene TRBJ1-1; 11 bases are shared with TRBD1. With V trimmed by 6 bases and J by 5 bases, 8 bases remained unmatched. Germline V lookup: CDR1 DFQATT, CDR2 SNEGSKA (reference sequence). This CDR3 contains 14 residues. The CDR3 DNA reads TGCAGTGCAGGGTTCGGACAGGGGGCGACTGAAGCTTTCTTT. Protein: CSAGFGQGATEAFF.

This clonotype was seen many times. The chain links TRBV11-2 to TRBJ2-5; TRBD1 matches 10 bases. The ends lost 5 bases at V and 4 bases at J; junction bases unmatched: 4. The CDR3 is 14 residues long. In germline, CDR1 is SGHAT, CDR2 FQNNGV. The CDR3 coding sequence is TGTGCCAGCAGCCGGGACAGGGGATCAGAGACCCAGTACTTC. This gives the protein CASSRDRGSETQYF.

This clonotype was detected many times. This chain links TRBV13 with TRBJ2-2, with a weak D call TRBD2 (5 bases). Per germline, CDR1 PRHDT and CDR2 FYEKMQ (reference sequence). This CDR3 comprises 16 residues. V was shortened by 1 base and J by 3 bases, with 12 bases between the two germline ends. The CDR3 DNA reads as TGTGCCAGCAGCTTAGAGGATAGGGAGCACACCGGGGAGCTGTTTTTT. It is translated as CASSLEDREHTGELFF.

The chain uses TRBV6-1 and TRBJ1-2; D not resolved. The CDR3 has 15 residues. Trimming took off 6 bases at V and 0 bases at J, with 14 bases between the two ends. Germline V gene lookup returns CDR1 MNHNS and CDR2 SASEGT. CDR3 nucleotides: TGTGCCAGCAGCGTAGGATCCCTAACTAACTATGGCTACACCTTC. Amino acid sequence: CASSVGSLTNYGYTF.

The chain has TRBV19 and TRBJ1-1; TRBD1 might be the D (6 bases). Looked up from germline, CDR1 is LNHDA and CDR2 is SQIVND (reference sequence). This CDR3 has 14 amino acids. V was trimmed by 2 bases and J by 3 bases, leaving 10 bases between them. The CDR3: CASSILGADTEAFF. In DNA form, the CDR3 reads TGTGCCAGTAGTATACTGGGGGCAGACACTGAAGCTTTCTTT.

A word on this clonotype: The junction departs from the called germline gene at one end, perhaps through a read error. The CDR3 here is CSVGPSRENQYF. CDR3 coding DNA: TGCAGTGTAGGCCCGAGCAGGGAGAACCAGTACTTC. The rearrangement joins TRBV20-1 to TRBJ2-5, with D perhaps matching TRBD1 or TRBD2 (5 bases each). CDR3 length: 12 residues. Germline V gene data show CDR1 as DFQATT and CDR2 as SNEGSKA (reference sequence).

This clonotype was counted between two and nine times. The chain joins TRBV10-3 to TRBJ2-1; D uncertain. CDR1 ENHRY and CDR2 SYGVKD come from the germline V gene. This CDR3 is 13 amino acids long. The V and J ends lost 0 bases and 9 bases respectively, with 9 bases between them. The CDR3: CAISESWTTEQFF. Written as DNA, the CDR3 is TGTGCCATCAGTGAGTCATGGACCACTGAGCAGTTCTTC.

This chain links TRBV29-1 with TRBJ1-1, with D uncertain. The CDR3 consists of 11 residues. Germline V gene sequence: CDR1 SQVTM, CDR2 ANQGSEA. V gave up 8 bases and J gave up 6 bases, with 13 bases separating them. In nucleotides, the CDR3 is TGCAGCAGCCAAGGGTTGTCTGAAGCTTTCTTT. This codes for CSSQGLSEAFF.

This clonotype was picked up many times. The DNA for the CDR3 is TGCAGTGCTAGAGAACTAACTTGGGGTCAAGACACCGGGGAGCTGTTTTTT. Its translation: CSARELTWGQDTGELFF. The V call is TRBV20-1, the J call TRBJ2-2, with D unresolved. The length of the CDR3 is 17 residues. V was cut by 0 bases and J by 3 bases, with 17 bases left in between. From germline, CDR1 is DFQATT and CDR2 SNEGSKA (reference sequence).

This clonotype was seen ten or more times. The chain is built from TRBV12-3 or TRBV12-4 and TRBJ1-4; possibly TRBD1 for D (5 bases). This CDR3 region has 16 residues. Trimming cost V 3 bases and J 7 bases, with 18 bases left between them. This CDR3 is CASSFTAGRFGEKLFF. For the CDR3, the DNA is TGTGCCAGCAGTTTCACGGCAGGGAGGTTTGGTGAAAAACTGTTTTTT.

The CDR3 is CASSFPGQNSPLHF. CDR3 nucleotides: TGTGCCAGCAGTTTCCCCGGACAGAATTCACCCCTCCACTTT. The V and J genes are TRBV12-3 or TRBV12-4 and TRBJ1-6, with D tentatively TRBD1 (6 bases). The CDR3 runs 14 residues. Trimming cost V 3 bases and J 7 bases, with 10 bases left between them.